This TCR beta chain was recorded in a study of shared clonotypes between healthy human individuals. Across the study: Each donor's CD4 naive and CD4 memory cells filled three plates apiece, CD8 naive two, and CD8 memory one. Study conclusions and caveats: A handful of donors had around 5% of their naive CD4 clonotypes in common. The generation probabilities recorded for non-shared clonotypes fell below those of clonotypes shared by all four donors.

Data came from immunoSEQ multiplex PCR; TCRdb stores just in-frame clones and leaves some out. The data contain around 1.9 million clones, 85% to 95% of them singletons. A remark on this clone: Antigen unknown.

Naive CD8 populations comprised CD45RO-negative cells positively selected for CCR7, excluding terminally differentiated effector memory CD45RA+ cells. This CDR3 is 20 amino acids long. V was clipped by 1 base and J by 3 bases, with 23 bases between them. CDR1 and CDR2 from the germline V gene are SGDLS and YYNGEE. The specimen sequenced was naive CD8+ T cells from PBMCs. This TCR was recovered from a man younger than 35 in good health. Some clones in this sample may be carry-over from other donors' samples. J is TRBJ2-6 and V is TRBV9; D possibly corresponds to TRBD1 (5 bases). CDR3 in amino acids: CASSVKGGRVNYGGANVLTF. The CDR3 DNA reads as TGTGCCAGCAGCGTAAAAGGTGGCAGGGTAAACTATGGTGGGGCCAACGTCCTGACTTTC.